This T cell receptor beta chain appears in the sequencing data of a study of T cells in tumors after PD-1 blockade. Looking at the study overall: Patients had no prior checkpoint blockade, systemic immunosuppressants, or anti-cancer therapy within 4 weeks. Study findings and constraints: Peripheral recruitment is suggested, as some novel exhausted tumor clones were in pre-treatment blood.

Note on this clone: Its target is unknown.

Germline lookup yields CDR1 SEHNR and CDR2 FQNEAQ (reference sequence). Trimming took 7 bases from V and 8 from J; bases not matched to a gene: 14. The CDR3 length is 16 residues. Only in-frame clones appear in the TCRdb table, and some are missing; sequencing was by immunoSEQ multiplex PCR. The data contain around 50,000 clones, about four fifths of them singletons. The sample here was PBMCs, taken before anti-PD-1 treatment. The V gene is TRBV7-9, the J gene TRBJ2-1; 10 nucleotides line up with TRBD2. This clonotype was obtained from a human donor with basal cell carcinoma. The CDR3 loop reads CASNASPAGGPHEQFF. In DNA, the CDR3 is TGTGCCAGCAATGCGAGTCCAGCGGGAGGGCCCCATGAGCAGTTCTTC.